This record covers a single T cell receptor (beta chain). Its antigen is still unknown. The CDR3 sequence is 15 residues long. V shed 0 bases and J shed 1 base, with 7 bases lying between them. Germline V gene lookup returns CDR1 MNHEY and CDR2 SVGAGI. Profiling relied on immunoSEQ multiplex PCR, and the TCRdb table lists in-frame clones only, not all of them. This repertoire shows more than 55,000 clones, approximately 78% found once; its top ten account for nearly 0.9%. The source of the sample is a study of memory CD4+ T cells and cytomegalovirus serostatus. The wider study: Of the healthy Belgian adults, several were CMV seropositive and 24 seronegative. General study results and limits: Of under 200 reported CMV TCRbeta sequences, 67 were found in memory CD4+ repertoires.

Single viable CD3+CD4+CD8-CD45RO+ cells were sorted as the memory CD4+ T cells. Serostatus was set by detecting CMV pp150, pp28, p38, p52 IgG. The receptor's source is an adult in good health and CMV-seronegative. The V call is TRBV6-5, the J call TRBJ1-5; D not certain. Specimen: memory CD4+ T cells from blood. The CDR3 region is CASSYSARSNQPQHF. In DNA form, the CDR3 reads TGTGCCAGCAGTTACTCGGCCAGGAGCAATCAGCCCCAGCATTTT.